Presented here are 32 T cell receptor beta chains from one specimen sequenced in a study of blood T cell repertoires in COVID-19. The repertoire was sequenced with immunoSEQ multiplex PCR; TCRdb's copy has only in-frame clones and lacks some. The data show about 200,000 clones, 70% to 90% seen once. Input material: peripheral blood. These receptors came from a man in his sixties with active or convalescent COVID-19.

The rearrangement joins TRBV3-1 (or the pseudogene TRBV3-2) to TRBJ2-6; perhaps TRBD2 as D (6 bases). This CDR3 is built from 17 residues. The V and J ends lost 6 bases and 1 base respectively, with 16 bases between them. CDR1 and CDR2 from the germline V gene are LGHDT and YNNKEL (reference sequence). The CDR3 coding sequence is TGTGCCAGCAGGCCCGGGACTTCCAGATCTGGGGCCAACGTCCTGACTTTC. Protein sequence: CASRPGTSRSGANVLTF.

The chain is built from TRBV7-9 and TRBJ1-1; D unresolved. The germline CDR1 and CDR2 sequences are SEHNR and FQNEAQ (reference sequence). Trimming pared 3 bases from V and 5 bases from J, leaving 10 bases between. This CDR3 region has 13 residues. In DNA, the CDR3 is TGTGCCAGCAGCTTCGGCAGAGGGACTGAAGCTTTCTTT. It encodes CASSFGRGTEAFF.

This clone was picked up a small number of times. This rearrangement joins TRBV18 to TRBJ2-5; possibly TRBD1 for D (5 bases). The germline V gene has CDR1 KGHSH and CDR2 LQKENI. The CDR3 is made up of 14 amino acids. The V gene lost 3 bases and the J gene lost 9 bases, with 17 bases spanning the gap. DNA of the CDR3: TGTGCCAGCTCACCGGCAACTGGGCTAGGGGCCCAGTACTTC. Translation: CASSPATGLGAQYF.

This chain links TRBV19 with TRBJ2-7; TRBD1 agrees at 7 bases. The ends lost 3 bases at V and 5 bases at J; junction bases unmatched: 10. The CDR3 contains 15 residues. Germline V gene data show CDR1 as LNHDA and CDR2 as SQIVND (reference sequence). The chain's CDR3 is CASSMNRQGPHEQYF. CDR3 coding DNA: TGTGCCAGTAGTATGAATCGACAGGGTCCCCACGAGCAGTACTTC.

This clone was seen a single time. The chain joins TRBV6-6 to TRBJ1-4; D gene ambiguous. Trimming shortened V by 0 bases and J by 8 bases, and 7 bases separated the two germline ends. This CDR3 region has 13 residues. CDR1 and CDR2 from the germline V gene are MNHNY and SVGAGI (reference sequence). The CDR3 loop reads CASSYSAREKLFF. CDR3 sequence (DNA): TGTGCCAGCAGTTACTCGGCGAGGGAAAAACTGTTTTTT.

The genes are TRBV4-1 and TRBJ2-1, with D maybe TRBD2 (6 bases). This CDR3 is built from 15 residues. In germline, CDR1 is MGHRA, CDR2 YSYEKL. Trimming removed 3 bases at V and 6 bases at J, with 15 bases between. The CDR3 DNA reads as TGCGCCAGCAGCCAGCTGGGCCGGGGAGGCAATGAGCAGTTCTTC. Translating gives CASSQLGRGGNEQFF.

The rearrangement uses TRBV5-1 and TRBJ1-1; D is unclear. The length of the CDR3 is 16 residues. V lost 5 bases, J lost 0 bases, and 17 bases lay in between. CDR1 is SGHRS and CDR2 is YFSETQ in the germline V gene. The CDR3 bases are TGCGCCAGCAGTCCTAGTGAGGCTAGAATGAACACTGAAGCTTTCTTT. This codes for CASSPSEARMNTEAFF.

V and J are TRBV28 and TRBJ1-2, with 10 bases lining up with TRBD1. Germline lookup yields CDR1 MDHEN and CDR2 SYDVKM. V lost 5 bases to trimming and J lost 4 bases; unmatched junction nucleotides: 7. The CDR3 sequence is 15 residues long. The CDR3 nucleotides are TGTGCCAGCAGTGACCCCGGACAGGGGGGCTATGGCTACACCTTC. This gives the protein CASSDPGQGGYGYTF.

This clone turned up a few times. This same CDR3 is encoded by further DNA sequences in the sample. The chain has TRBV15 and TRBJ1-5, with D unclear. V shed 0 bases and J shed 3 bases, with 6 bases lying between them. This CDR3 contains 14 residues. Germline V CDR1 and CDR2: LNHNV, YYDKDF (reference sequence). CDR3 region: CATSRDLNNQPQHF. The CDR3 region has the DNA TGTGCCACCAGCAGAGATTTAAACAATCAGCCCCAGCATTTT.

The chain employs TRBV2 and TRBJ2-3; D call uncertain. V lost 6 bases to trimming and J lost 3 bases, with 7 bases between them. CDR3 length: 12 residues. CDR1 is SNHLY, CDR2 FYNNEI, per germline. The CDR3 loop is CASRGATDTQYF. The CDR3 nucleotides are TGTGCCAGCAGAGGAGCGACAGATACGCAGTATTTT.

The chain recombines TRBV5-1 with TRBJ2-5, with 10 bases fitting TRBD2. The CDR3 runs to 16 residues. CDR1 is SGHRS, CDR2 YFSETQ, per germline. The ends lost 4 bases at V and 6 bases at J; junction bases unmatched: 12. The CDR3 DNA is TGCGCCAGCAGCATCGCCGGGACTAGCGTGAAAAAGACCCAGTACTTC. Translation: CASSIAGTSVKKTQYF.

This chain uses TRBV20-1 with TRBJ1-1; the D is unclear. The CDR3 spans 11 residues. Per germline, CDR1 DFQATT and CDR2 SNEGSKA (reference sequence). Trimming cost V 3 bases and J 3 bases, with 5 bases left between them. The CDR3 loop reads CSAREYTEAFF. In DNA, the CDR3 is TGCAGTGCTAGGGAGTACACTGAAGCTTTCTTT.

The CDR3, as DNA: TGTGCCAGTAGTGCAGGGGGCCTAAACGAGCAGTACTTC. It yields the protein CASSAGGLNEQYF. The chain links TRBV19 to TRBJ2-7; 8 nucleotides match TRBD1. The V gene end was trimmed by 5 bases and the J gene end by 5 bases; junction bases not matched to a gene: 5. Looked up from germline, CDR1 is LNHDA and CDR2 is SQIVND (reference sequence). The CDR3 runs 13 residues.

V is TRBV9 and J is TRBJ2-5; TRBD1 aligns across 7 bases. CDR1 is SGDLS, CDR2 YYNGEE, per germline. The CDR3 sequence is 12 residues long. J gave up 10 bases and V 4 bases, and 7 bases lay outside the gene matches. CDR3 bases: TGTGCCAGCAGCCGACGGGACAGCGTCCAGTACTTC. Amino acid sequence: CASSRRDSVQYF.

The chain is built from TRBV2 and TRBJ1-5; the D is unclear. This CDR3 spans 13 amino acids. The V gene lost 3 bases and the J gene lost 7 bases, with 10 bases spanning the gap. Germline-derived CDR1 and CDR2 are SNHLY and FYNNEI. CDR3 amino acids: CASSDRGGQPQHF. The CDR3 DNA is TGTGCCAGCAGTGATCGGGGAGGCCAGCCCCAGCATTTT.

The chain couples TRBV5-1 to TRBJ2-2, with 10 bases identical to TRBD1. V shed 4 bases and J 0 bases; nucleotides not matched to a gene: 3. CDR3 size: 16 residues. Germline V gene lookup returns CDR1 SGHRS and CDR2 YFSETQ. The CDR3 region is CASSIGQGANTGELFF. CDR3 bases: TGCGCCAGCAGCATAGGACAGGGGGCGAACACCGGGGAGCTGTTTTTT. Variable domain in full (rest from reference TRBV5-1 and TRBJ2-2): KAGVTQTPRYLIKTRGQQVTLSCSPISGHRSVSWYQQTPGQGLQFLFEYFSETQRNKGNFPGRFSGRQFSNSRSEMNVSTLELGDSALYLCASSIGQGANTGELFFGEGSRLTVL.

The chain recombines TRBV6-1 with TRBJ2-7; D remains unclear. The CDR3 covers 11 residues. V was trimmed by 1 base and J by 5 bases, leaving 3 bases between them. CDR1 MNHNS and CDR2 SASEGT come from the germline V gene. The CDR3 loop is CASSEVNEQYF. CDR3 DNA: TGTGCCAGCAGTGAAGTTAACGAGCAGTACTTC.

The chain joins TRBV7-2 to TRBJ1-2, with D perhaps TRBD1 (6 bases). The germline CDR1 and CDR2 sequences are SGHTA and FQGNSA. The CDR3 spans 15 residues. The V and J ends lost 1 base and 4 bases respectively, with 13 bases between them. CDR3 amino acids: CASSLGVGGLYGYTF. CDR3 sequence (DNA): TGTGCCAGCAGCTTAGGTGTGGGGGGGCTCTATGGCTACACCTTC.

The chain has TRBV18 and TRBJ2-3, with D possibly matching TRBD2 (5 bases). The CDR3 extends over 16 amino acids. Trimming removed 2 bases from V and 2 bases from J, with 14 bases in between. Germline CDR1 KGHSH, CDR2 LQKENI. Written as DNA, the CDR3 is TGTGCCAGCTCACCAAACGCGCCGGGAAACACAGATACGCAGTATTTT. Its protein is CASSPNAPGNTDTQYF.

V gene TRBV28 combines with J gene TRBJ1-2; D is unclear. Germline lookup yields CDR1 MDHEN and CDR2 SYDVKM. This CDR3 has 13 amino acids. V lost 5 bases to trimming and J lost 5 bases, with 12 bases between them. The CDR3 sequence is CASSPHARYGYTF. The CDR3 coding sequence is TGTGCCAGCAGTCCCCACGCTCGGTATGGCTACACCTTC.

The chain couples TRBV29-1 to TRBJ1-2, with D perhaps matching TRBD1 (5 bases). Trimming removed 2 bases from V and 4 bases from J, with 17 bases in between. This CDR3 spans 15 amino acids. CDR1 is SQVTM and CDR2 is ANQGSEA in the germline V gene. The CDR3 loop reads CSVEFLSDSFYGYTF. The CDR3 DNA is TGCAGCGTTGAATTCCTCTCCGACAGCTTCTATGGCTACACCTTC.

J is TRBJ2-3 and V is TRBV14; weak D call: TRBD2 (7 bases). The CDR3 spans 13 residues. CDR1 is SGHDN and CDR2 is FVKESK in the germline V gene. Deletions cut 6 bases from V and 2 bases from J, with 9 bases between. Here the CDR3 reads CASRAGATDTQYF. The CDR3 region has the DNA TGTGCCAGCAGGGCGGGGGCCACAGATACGCAGTATTTT.

This chain uses TRBV18 with TRBJ2-3; no reliable D call. The CDR3 is 13 amino acids. Per germline, CDR1 KGHSH and CDR2 LQKENI. V lost 5 bases to trimming and J lost 0 bases, with 6 bases between them. CDR3 DNA sequence: TGTGCCAGCTCAACAGTTAGCACAGATACGCAGTATTTT. This gives the protein CASSTVSTDTQYF.

This chain connects TRBV5-5 to TRBJ2-3; TRBD2 agrees at 7 bases. This CDR3 spans 13 amino acids. Looked up from germline, CDR1 is SGHKS and CDR2 is YYEKEE (reference sequence). V was pared by 4 bases and J by 4 bases, with 3 bases of the junction left unmatched. As DNA, the CDR3 is TGTGCCAGCAGCAGGGAGGGCTCAGATACGCAGTATTTT. Translated: CASSREGSDTQYF.

This chain uses TRBV12-5 with TRBJ2-3; D not resolved. The CDR3 totals 14 residues. The V and J ends lost 0 bases and 7 bases respectively, with 11 bases between them. Germline V gives CDR1 LGHNT, CDR2 FRNRAP. CDR3 coding DNA: TGTGCTAGTGGTTTGGTACGATTTGCGCATACGCAGTATTTT. Its translation is CASGLVRFAHTQYF.

The chain combines TRBV9 with TRBJ1-1; 8 bases match TRBD1. This CDR3 is 16 amino acids long. V was pared by 3 bases and J by 0 bases, with 7 bases of the junction left unmatched. Per germline, CDR1 SGDLS and CDR2 YYNGEE. The DNA of the CDR3 is TGTGCCAGCAGCGCCGGACAGGGAGGAGTGAACACTGAAGCTTTCTTT. Its translation: CASSAGQGGVNTEAFF.

This rearrangement joins TRBV5-1 to TRBJ2-7; D is unresolved. This CDR3 is 15 amino acids long. Germline values: CDR1 SGHRS, CDR2 YFSETQ. V was trimmed by 1 base and J by 3 bases, leaving 14 bases between them. Written as DNA, the CDR3 is TGCGCCAGCAGCTTGTCGTGGCAGGCAGGCTACGAGCAGTACTTC. It encodes CASSLSWQAGYEQYF.

The rearrangement links TRBV7-9 to TRBJ2-2; TRBD1 is a possible D gene (6 bases). Between the trimmed V and J ends, which lost 1 base and 3 bases, there was a span of 12 bases. The CDR3 runs to 16 residues. The germline V gene encodes CDR1 SEHNR and CDR2 FQNEAQ (reference sequence). CDR3 amino acids: CASSLEGRQDTGELFF. DNA for the CDR3: TGTGCCAGCAGCTTAGAGGGTCGACAGGACACCGGGGAGCTGTTTTTT.

V is TRBV18 and J is TRBJ2-7; no reliable D call. V lost 2 bases to trimming and J lost 0 bases, with 11 bases between them. This CDR3 has 15 amino acids. Germline CDR1 reads KGHSH; CDR2 reads LQKENI. This CDR3 is CASSPRYTSSYEQYF. For the CDR3, the DNA is TGTGCCAGCTCACCAAGATACACCAGCTCCTACGAGCAGTACTTC.

The chain recombines TRBV11-3 with TRBJ2-3; 9 bases align to TRBD2. Germline V CDR1 and CDR2: SGHNT, YENEEA. The CDR3 is 18 amino acids. J lost 0 bases, V lost 0 bases, and 7 bases had no gene match. In DNA form, the CDR3 reads TGTGCCAGCAGCTTAGAAGGTCTAGCGGGATATAGCACAGATACGCAGTATTTT. Its translation: CASSLEGLAGYSTDTQYF.

The V gene is TRBV5-4, the J gene TRBJ1-1; D unresolved. The V gene's germline CDR1 is SGHNT and CDR2 YYREEE (reference sequence). This CDR3 is 13 amino acids long. V lost 0 bases to trimming and J lost 3 bases, with 6 bases between them. DNA of the CDR3: TGTGCCAGCAGCTTGGGGCGGCACACTGAAGCTTTCTTT. It translates to CASSLGRHTEAFF. Combining the CDR3 with reference TRBV5-4 and TRBJ1-1 gives the whole variable domain ETGVTQSPTHLIKTRGQQVTLRCSSQSGHNTVSWYQQALGQGPQFIFQYYREEENGRGNFPPRFSGLQFPNYSSELNVNALELDDSALYLCASSLGRHTEAFFGQGTRLTVV.

V gene TRBV11-3 combines with J gene TRBJ1-5; no reliable D call. Germline CDR1 and CDR2: SGHNT and YENEEA. The CDR3 sequence is 19 residues long. The ends were cut back, 0 bases at V and 0 bases at J, with 18 bases in the middle. CDR3 DNA sequence: TGTGCCAGCAGCTTAGAATTCGCGGCTACAGACTATAGCAATCAGCCCCAGCATTTT. This gives the protein CASSLEFAATDYSNQPQHF.